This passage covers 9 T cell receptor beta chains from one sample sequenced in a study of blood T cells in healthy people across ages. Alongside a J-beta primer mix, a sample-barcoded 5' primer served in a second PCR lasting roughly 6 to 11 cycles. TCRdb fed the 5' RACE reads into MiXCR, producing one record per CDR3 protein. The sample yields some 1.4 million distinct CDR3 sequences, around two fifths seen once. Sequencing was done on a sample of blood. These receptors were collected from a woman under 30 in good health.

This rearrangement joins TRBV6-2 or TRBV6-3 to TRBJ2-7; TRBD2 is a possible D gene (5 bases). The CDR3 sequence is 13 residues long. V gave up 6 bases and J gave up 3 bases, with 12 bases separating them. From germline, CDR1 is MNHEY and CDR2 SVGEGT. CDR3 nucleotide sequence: TGTGCCAGCAGACGTACTAGGGACTACGAGCAGTACTTC. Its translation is CASRRTRDYEQYF.

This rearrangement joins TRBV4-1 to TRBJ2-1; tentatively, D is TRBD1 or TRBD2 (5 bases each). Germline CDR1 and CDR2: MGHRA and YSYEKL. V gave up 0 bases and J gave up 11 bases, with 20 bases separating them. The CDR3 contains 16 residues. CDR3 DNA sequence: TGCGCCAGCAGCCAAGATCAAGGGTCAGGCTGGGGGAAGCAGTTCTTC. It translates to CASSQDQGSGWGKQFF.

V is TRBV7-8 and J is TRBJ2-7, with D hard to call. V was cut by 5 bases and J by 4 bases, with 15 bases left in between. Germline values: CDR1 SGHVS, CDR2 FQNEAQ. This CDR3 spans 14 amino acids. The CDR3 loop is CASSTDQSVYEQYF. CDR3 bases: TGTGCCAGCAGCACCGACCAGTCTGTGTACGAGCAGTACTTC.

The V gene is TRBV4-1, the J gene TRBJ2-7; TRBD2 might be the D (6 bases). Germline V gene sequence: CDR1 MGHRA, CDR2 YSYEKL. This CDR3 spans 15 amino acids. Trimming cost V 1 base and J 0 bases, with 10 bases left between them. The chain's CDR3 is CASSQVMGGSYEQYF. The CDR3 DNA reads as TGCGCCAGCAGCCAAGTGATGGGGGGCTCCTACGAGCAGTACTTC.

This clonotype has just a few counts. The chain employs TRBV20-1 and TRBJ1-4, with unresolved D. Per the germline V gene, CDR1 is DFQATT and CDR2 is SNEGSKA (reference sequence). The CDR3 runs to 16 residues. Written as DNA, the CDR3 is TGCAGGGAGGCGACGGCGGGAACAGTTGCCGTTGGGAAACTGTTTTTT. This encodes CREATAGTVAVGKLFF.

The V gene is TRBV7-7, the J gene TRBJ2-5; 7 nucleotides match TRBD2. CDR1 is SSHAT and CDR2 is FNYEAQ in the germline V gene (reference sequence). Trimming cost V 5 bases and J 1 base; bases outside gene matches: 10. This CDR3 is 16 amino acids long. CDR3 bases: TGTGCCAGCAGCCCTCTGGGTAGCGGGTTCCAAGAGACCCAGTACTTC. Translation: CASSPLGSGFQETQYF.

CDR3 coding DNA: TGTGCCAGCGCCTTGACAGGGAACCAAGAGACCCAGTACTTC. The encoded protein is CASALTGNQETQYF. This chain joins TRBV13 and TRBJ2-5; 7 bases map to TRBD1. Germline V CDR1 and CDR2: PRHDT, FYEKMQ (reference sequence). The V and J ends lost 8 bases and 0 bases, in that order; junction bases with no gene match: 6. The CDR3 totals 14 residues.

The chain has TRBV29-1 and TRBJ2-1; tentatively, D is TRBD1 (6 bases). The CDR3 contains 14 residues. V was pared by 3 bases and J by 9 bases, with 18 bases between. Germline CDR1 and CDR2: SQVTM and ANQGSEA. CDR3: CSVEKPGVRIEQFF. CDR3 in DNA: TGCAGCGTTGAGAAGCCAGGGGTGAGGATTGAGCAGTTCTTC.

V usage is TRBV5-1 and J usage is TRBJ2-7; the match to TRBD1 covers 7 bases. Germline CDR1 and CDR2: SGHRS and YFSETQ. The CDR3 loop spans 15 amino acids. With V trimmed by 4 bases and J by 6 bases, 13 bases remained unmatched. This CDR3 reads CASSPQRDSYSEQYF. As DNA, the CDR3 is TGCGCCAGCAGCCCCCAGAGGGACAGTTATTCCGAGCAGTACTTC.